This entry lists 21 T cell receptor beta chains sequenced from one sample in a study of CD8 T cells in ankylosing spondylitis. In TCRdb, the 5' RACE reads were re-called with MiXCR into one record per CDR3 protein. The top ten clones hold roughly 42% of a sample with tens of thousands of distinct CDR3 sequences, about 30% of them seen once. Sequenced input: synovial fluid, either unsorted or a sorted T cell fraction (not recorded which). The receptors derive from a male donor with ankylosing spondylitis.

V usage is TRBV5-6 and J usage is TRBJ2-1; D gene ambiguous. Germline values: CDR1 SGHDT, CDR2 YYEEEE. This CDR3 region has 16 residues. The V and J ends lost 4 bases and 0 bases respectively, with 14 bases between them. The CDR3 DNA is TGTGCCAGCAGCCCAAATTGGGCTCCCTCCTACAATGAGCAGTTCTTC. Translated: CASSPNWAPSYNEQFF.

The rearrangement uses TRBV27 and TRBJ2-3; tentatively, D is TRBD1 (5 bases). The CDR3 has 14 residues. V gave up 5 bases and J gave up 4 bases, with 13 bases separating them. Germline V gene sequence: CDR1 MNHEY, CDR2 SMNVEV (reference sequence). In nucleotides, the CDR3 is TGTGCCAGCAGTCCAGGGTTTGTGCCAGATACGCAGTATTTT. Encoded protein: CASSPGFVPDTQYF.

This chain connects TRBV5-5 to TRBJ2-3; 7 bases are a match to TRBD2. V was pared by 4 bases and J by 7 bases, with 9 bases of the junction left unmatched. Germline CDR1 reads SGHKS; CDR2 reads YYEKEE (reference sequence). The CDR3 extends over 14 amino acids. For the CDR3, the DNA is TGTGCCAGCAGCCGAAGCGGGACTTCGAATACGCAGTATTTT. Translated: CASSRSGTSNTQYF.

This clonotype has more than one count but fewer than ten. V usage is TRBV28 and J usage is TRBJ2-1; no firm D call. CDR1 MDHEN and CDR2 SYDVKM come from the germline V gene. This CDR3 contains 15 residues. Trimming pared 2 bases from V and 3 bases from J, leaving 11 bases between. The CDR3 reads CASSLRATLYNEQFF. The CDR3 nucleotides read TGTGCCAGCAGTTTAAGAGCCACGCTCTACAATGAGCAGTTCTTC.

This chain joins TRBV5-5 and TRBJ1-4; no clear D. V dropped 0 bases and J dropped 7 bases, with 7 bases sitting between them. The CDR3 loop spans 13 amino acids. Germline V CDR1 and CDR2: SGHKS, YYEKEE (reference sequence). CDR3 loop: CASSLVSFEKLFF. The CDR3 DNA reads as TGTGCCAGCAGCTTGGTTAGTTTTGAAAAACTGTTTTTT.

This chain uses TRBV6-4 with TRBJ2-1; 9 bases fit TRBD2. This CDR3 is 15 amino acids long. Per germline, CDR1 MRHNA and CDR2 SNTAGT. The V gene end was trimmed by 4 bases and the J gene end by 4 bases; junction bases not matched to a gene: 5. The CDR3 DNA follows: TGTGCCAGCAGTGTAGAGACTAGCGGTTACAATGAGCAGTTCTTC. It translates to CASSVETSGYNEQFF.

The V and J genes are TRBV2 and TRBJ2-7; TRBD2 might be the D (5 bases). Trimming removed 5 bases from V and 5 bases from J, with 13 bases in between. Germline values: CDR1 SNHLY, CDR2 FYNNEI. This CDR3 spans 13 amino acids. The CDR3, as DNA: TGTGCCAGCAGTTCGGGGTTGGTGGACGAGCAGTACTTC. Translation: CASSSGLVDEQYF. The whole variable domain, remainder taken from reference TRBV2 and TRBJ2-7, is EPEVTQTPSHQVTQMGQEVILRCVPISNHLYFYWYRQILGQKVEFLVSFYNNEISEKSEIFDDQFSVERPDGSNFTLKIRSTKLEDSAMYFCASSSGLVDEQYFGPGTRLTVT.

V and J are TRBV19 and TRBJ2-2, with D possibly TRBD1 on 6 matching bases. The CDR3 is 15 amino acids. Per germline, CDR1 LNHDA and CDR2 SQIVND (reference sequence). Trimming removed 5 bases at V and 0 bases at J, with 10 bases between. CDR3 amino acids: CASSPWTANTGELFF. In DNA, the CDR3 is TGTGCCAGTAGTCCGTGGACAGCGAACACCGGGGAGCTGTTTTTT.

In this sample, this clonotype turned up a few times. The CDR3 DNA follows: TGCAGCGTCCCCGGGACAGGGGCCTACGAGCAGTACTTC. Its translation is CSVPGTGAYEQYF. The chain carries TRBV29-1 and TRBJ2-7, with 10 nucleotides matching TRBD1. The junction had 4 bases not matched to a gene; V was cut back by 6 bases and J by 2 bases. There are 13 residues in the CDR3. The germline V gene encodes CDR1 SQVTM and CDR2 ANQGSEA.

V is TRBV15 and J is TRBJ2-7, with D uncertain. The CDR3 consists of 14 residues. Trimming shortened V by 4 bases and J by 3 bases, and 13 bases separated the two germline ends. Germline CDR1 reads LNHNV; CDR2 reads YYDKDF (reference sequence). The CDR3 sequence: CATSTTGRNYEQYF. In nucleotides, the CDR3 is TGTGCCACCAGCACAACCGGACGAAACTACGAGCAGTACTTC. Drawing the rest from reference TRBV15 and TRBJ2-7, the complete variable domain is DAMVIQNPRYQVTQFGKPVTLSCSQTLNHNVMYWYQQKSSQAPKLLFHYYDKDFNNEADTPDNFQSRRPNTSFCFLDIRSPGLGDTAMYLCATSTTGRNYEQYFGPGTRLTVT.

The DNA for the CDR3 is TGTGCCAGCAGTGACACGTATGCCTACAATGAGCAGTTCTTC. It yields the protein CASSDTYAYNEQFF. The chain employs TRBV12-3 or TRBV12-4 and TRBJ2-1; D is unclear. V was clipped by 5 bases and J by 2 bases, with 10 bases between them. The CDR3 is 14 residues long.

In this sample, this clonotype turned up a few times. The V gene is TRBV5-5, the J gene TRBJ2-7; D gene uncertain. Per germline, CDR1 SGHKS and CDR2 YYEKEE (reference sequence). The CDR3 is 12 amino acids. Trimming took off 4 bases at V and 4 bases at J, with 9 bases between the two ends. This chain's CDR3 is CASSQVGYEQYV. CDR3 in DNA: TGTGCCAGCAGCCAAGTAGGGTACGAGCAGTACGTC.

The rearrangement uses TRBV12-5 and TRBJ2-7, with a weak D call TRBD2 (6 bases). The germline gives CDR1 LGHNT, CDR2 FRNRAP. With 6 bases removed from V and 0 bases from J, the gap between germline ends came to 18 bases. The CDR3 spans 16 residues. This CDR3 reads CASGPGWRGSSYEQYV. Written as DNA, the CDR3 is TGTGCTAGTGGCCCAGGTTGGAGGGGAAGCTCCTACGAGCAGTACGTC.

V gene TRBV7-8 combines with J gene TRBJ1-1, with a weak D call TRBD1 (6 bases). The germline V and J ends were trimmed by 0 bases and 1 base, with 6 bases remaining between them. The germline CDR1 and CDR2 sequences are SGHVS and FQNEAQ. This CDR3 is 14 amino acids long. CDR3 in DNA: TGTGCCAGCAGCTTAGCCAGGGGGAACACTGAAGCTTTCTTT. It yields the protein CASSLARGNTEAFF.

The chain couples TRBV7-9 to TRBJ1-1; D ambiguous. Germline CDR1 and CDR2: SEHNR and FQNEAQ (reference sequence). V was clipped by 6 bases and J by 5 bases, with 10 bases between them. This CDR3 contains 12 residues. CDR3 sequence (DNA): TGTGCCAGCAGTCTACCGGGAACTGAAGCTTTCTTT. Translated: CASSLPGTEAFF.

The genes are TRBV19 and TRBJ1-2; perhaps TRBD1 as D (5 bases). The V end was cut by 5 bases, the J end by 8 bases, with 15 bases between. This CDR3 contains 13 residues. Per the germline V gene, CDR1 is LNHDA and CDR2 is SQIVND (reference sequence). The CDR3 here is CASSPTGFMGYTF. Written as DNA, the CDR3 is TGTGCCAGTAGTCCCACAGGATTTATGGGCTACACCTTC.

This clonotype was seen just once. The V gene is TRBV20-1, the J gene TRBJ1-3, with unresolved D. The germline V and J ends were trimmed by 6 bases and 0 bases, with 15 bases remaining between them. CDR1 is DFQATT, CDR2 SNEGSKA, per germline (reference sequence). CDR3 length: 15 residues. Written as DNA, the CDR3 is TGCAGTGCCCGGGCCCTGGCCGCCTCTGGAAACACCATATATTTT. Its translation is CSARALAASGNTIYF.

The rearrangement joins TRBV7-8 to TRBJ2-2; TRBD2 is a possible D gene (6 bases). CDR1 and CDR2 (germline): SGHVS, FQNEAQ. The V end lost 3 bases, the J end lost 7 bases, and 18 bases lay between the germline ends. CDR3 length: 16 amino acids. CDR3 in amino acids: CASSFPGTWEDGELFF. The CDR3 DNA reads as TGTGCCAGCAGCTTCCCTGGGACTTGGGAGGACGGGGAGCTGTTTTTT.

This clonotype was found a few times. CDR3 region: CATSRDFDRTGRGETQYF. The CDR3 nucleotides read TGTGCCACCAGCAGAGATTTTGATCGGACAGGGAGAGGTGAGACCCAGTACTTC. The rearrangement links TRBV15 to TRBJ2-5, with 8 nucleotides matching TRBD1. The CDR3 is made up of 18 amino acids. J was trimmed by 5 bases and V by 0 bases; bases with no gene match: 14. Germline V gives CDR1 LNHNV, CDR2 YYDKDF (reference sequence).

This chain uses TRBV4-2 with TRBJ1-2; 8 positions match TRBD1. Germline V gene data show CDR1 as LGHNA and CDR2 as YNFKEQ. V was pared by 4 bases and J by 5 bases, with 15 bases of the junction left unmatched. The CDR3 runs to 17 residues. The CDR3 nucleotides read TGTGCCAGCAGCCCGTCGGCAGGGGGCGAATCACCTTATGGCTACACCTTC. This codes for CASSPSAGGESPYGYTF.

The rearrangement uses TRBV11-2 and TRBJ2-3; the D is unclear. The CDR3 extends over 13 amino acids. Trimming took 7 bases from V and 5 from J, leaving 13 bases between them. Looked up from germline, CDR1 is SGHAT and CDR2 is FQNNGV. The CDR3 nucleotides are TGTGCCAGCAACCGTTTGGGATTAGATACGCAGTATTTT. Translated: CASNRLGLDTQYF. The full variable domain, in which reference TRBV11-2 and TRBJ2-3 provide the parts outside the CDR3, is EAGVAQSPRYKIIEKRQSVAFWCNPISGHATLYWYQQILGQGPKLLIQFQNNGVVDDSQLPKDRFSAERLKGVDSTLKIQPAKLEDSAVYLCASNRLGLDTQYFGPGTRLTVL.